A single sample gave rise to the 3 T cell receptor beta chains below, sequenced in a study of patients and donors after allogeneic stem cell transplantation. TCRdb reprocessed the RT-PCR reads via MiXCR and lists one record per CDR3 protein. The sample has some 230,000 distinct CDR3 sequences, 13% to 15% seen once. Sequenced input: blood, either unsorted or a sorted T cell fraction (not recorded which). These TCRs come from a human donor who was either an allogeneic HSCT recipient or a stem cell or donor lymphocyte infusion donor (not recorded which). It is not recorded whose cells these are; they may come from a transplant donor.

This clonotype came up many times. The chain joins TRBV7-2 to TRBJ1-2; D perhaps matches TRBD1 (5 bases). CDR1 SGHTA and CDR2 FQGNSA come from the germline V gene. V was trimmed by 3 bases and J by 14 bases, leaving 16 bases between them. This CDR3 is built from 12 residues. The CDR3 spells CASSFPGGMRTF. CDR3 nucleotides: TGTGCCAGCAGCTTTCCCGGGGGGATGAGGACCTTC.

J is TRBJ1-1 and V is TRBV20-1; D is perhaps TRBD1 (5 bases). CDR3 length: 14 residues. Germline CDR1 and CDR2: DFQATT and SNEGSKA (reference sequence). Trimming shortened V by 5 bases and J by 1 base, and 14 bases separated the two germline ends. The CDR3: CSAGDLDTNTEAFF. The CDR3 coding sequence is TGCAGTGCTGGGGATCTGGACACGAACACTGAAGCTTTCTTT.

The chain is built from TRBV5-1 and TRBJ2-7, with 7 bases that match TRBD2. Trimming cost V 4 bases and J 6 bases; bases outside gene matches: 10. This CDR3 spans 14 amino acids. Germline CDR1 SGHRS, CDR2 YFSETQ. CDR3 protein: CASSPTGGMTEQYF. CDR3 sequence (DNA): TGCGCCAGCAGCCCGACGGGGGGAATGACCGAGCAGTACTTC. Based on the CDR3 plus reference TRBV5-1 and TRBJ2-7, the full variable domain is KAGVTQTPRYLIKTRGQQVTLSCSPISGHRSVSWYQQTPGQGLQFLFEYFSETQRNKGNFPGRFSGRQFSNSRSEMNVSTLELGDSALYLCASSPTGGMTEQYFGPGTRLTVT.